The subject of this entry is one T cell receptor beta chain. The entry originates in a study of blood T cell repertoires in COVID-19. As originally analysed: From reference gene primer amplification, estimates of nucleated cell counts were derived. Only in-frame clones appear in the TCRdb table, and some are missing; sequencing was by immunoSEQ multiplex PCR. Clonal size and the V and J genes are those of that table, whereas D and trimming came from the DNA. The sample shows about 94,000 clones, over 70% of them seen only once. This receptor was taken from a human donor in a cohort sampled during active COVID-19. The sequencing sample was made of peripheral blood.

CDR3 protein: CASSRDYSYEQYF. In nucleotides, the CDR3 is TGTGCCAGTAGTCGGGACTACTCCTACGAGCAGTACTTC. The chain joins TRBV19 to TRBJ2-7, with 7 bases matching TRBD2. Unmatched junction bases numbered 1, after V lost 5 bases and J lost 0 bases. CDR3 length: 13 amino acids. Germline V gene data show CDR1 as LNHDA and CDR2 as SQIVND (reference sequence).